This T cell receptor (beta chain) was recorded in a study of cytomegalovirus exposure and HLA in healthy donors. About this clone: Its antigen remains unidentified.

Use of 60 Vbeta and 13 Jbeta primers characterized the PCR. Sequencing was performed with immunoSEQ multiplex PCR; in TCRdb, only in-frame clones are kept and a portion is missing. The sample contains fewer than 300,000 clones, 80% of which appear only once. Trimming removed 6 bases from V and 1 base from J, with 8 bases in between. There are 13 residues in the CDR3. Germline CDR1 LNHDA, CDR2 SQIVND (reference sequence). Findings and caveats of the study: A later analysis reportedly found that, within productive TCRs, an Asian-associated ancestry cluster had fewer N-insertions than the mean observed across the roughly 700 donors.

The chain carries TRBV19 and TRBJ2-3; the D gene is possibly TRBD2 (6 bases). Sequenced input: PBMCs. This sequence was found in a girl aged 2 to 9 in good health and CMV-seronegative. Here the CDR3 DNA reads TGTGCCAGTAGGTCTAGCGGCACAGATACGCAGTATTTT. This codes for CASRSSGTDTQYF.